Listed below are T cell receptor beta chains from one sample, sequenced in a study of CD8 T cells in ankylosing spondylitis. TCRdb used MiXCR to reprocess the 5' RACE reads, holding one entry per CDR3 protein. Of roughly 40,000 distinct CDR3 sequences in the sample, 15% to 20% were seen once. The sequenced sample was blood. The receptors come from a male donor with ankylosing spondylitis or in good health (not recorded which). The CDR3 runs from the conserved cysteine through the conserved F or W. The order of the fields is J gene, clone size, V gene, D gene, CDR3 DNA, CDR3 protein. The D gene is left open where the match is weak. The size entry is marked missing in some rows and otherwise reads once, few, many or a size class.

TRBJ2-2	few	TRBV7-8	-	TGTGCCAGCAGCTTATTGTCCGGGGAGCTGTTTTTT	CASSLLSGELFF
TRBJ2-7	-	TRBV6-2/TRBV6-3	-	TGTGCCAGCAGTTACTCAGAAGGGGCCAATTACGAGCAGTACTTC	CASSYSEGANYEQYF
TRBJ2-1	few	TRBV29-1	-	TGCAGCGGAACCGACTGGACGAGTAGCAATGAGCAGTTCTTC	CSGTDWTSSNEQFF
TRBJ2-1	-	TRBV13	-	TGTGCCAGCAGCTTAGGGCTGCTAGACCAGTTCTTC	CASSLGLLDQFF
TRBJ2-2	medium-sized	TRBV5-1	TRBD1	TGCGCCAGCAGCTTGGCGGGACAGGGTAACACCGGGGAGCTGTTTTTT	CASSLAGQGNTGELFF
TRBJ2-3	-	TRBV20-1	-	TGCAGTGCTAGAGAGAGGCCCCTGGCTAGCACAGATACGCAGTATTTT	CSARERPLASTDTQYF
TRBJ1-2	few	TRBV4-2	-	TGTGCCAGCAGCCAAGACGATGGGGGCTACACCTTC	CASSQDDGGYTF
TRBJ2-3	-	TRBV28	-	TGTGCCAGCAGCCCGGGACCGCGTCGCACAGATACGCAGTATTTT	CASSPGPRRTDTQYF
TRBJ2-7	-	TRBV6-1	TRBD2	TGTGCCAGCAGGGAAGCGGGAAGTACCTACGAGCAGTACTTC	CASREAGSTYEQYF
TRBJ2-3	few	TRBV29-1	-	TGCAGCGTTGGACCCCCAGATACGCAGTATTTT	CSVGPPDTQYF
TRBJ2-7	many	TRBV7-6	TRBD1	TGTGCCAGCAGCCCAGGGGGCGAGCAGTACTTC	CASSPGGEQYF
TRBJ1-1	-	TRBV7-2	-	TGTGCCAGCAGCTTAAGGCGGGGCACTGAAGCTTTCTTT	CASSLRRGTEAFF
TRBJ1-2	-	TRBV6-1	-	TGTGCCAGCAGGAAGGGAGCCACGGGTTTTGACTATGGCTACACCTTC	CASRKGATGFDYGYTF
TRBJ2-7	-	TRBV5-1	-	TGCGCCAGCAGCTCCACAGGGAACTACGAGCAGTACTTC	CASSSTGNYEQYF
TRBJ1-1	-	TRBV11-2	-	TGTGCCAGCAGCTACAGGAAGAACACTGAAGCTTTCTTT	CASSYRKNTEAFF
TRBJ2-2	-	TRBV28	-	TGTGCCAGCCAGGATAACACCGGGGAGCTGTTTTTT	CASQDNTGELFF
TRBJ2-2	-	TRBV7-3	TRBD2	TGTGCCAGCAGCTTACCCGGGACTAGGGGACCCGGCACCGGGGAGCTGTTTTTT	CASSLPGTRGPGTGELFF
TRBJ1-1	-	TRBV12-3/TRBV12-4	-	TGTGCCAGCAGCATGACTAGCACTGAAGCTTTCTTT	CASSMTSTEAFF
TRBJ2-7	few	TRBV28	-	TGTGCCAGCAGTTTATTAACGTCCTACGAGCAGTACTTC	CASSLLTSYEQYF
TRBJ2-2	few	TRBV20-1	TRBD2	TGCAGTGCTAAGAAGACTAGCGCCGGGACCGGGGAGCTGTTTTTT	CSAKKTSAGTGELFF
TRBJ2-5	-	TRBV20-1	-	TGCAGTGCGCTACTACGCACCAGTGGTGTGGAGGAGACCCAGTACTTC	CSALLRTSGVEETQYF
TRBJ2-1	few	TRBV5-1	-	TGCGCCAGCCGCGACTACAATGAGCAGTTCTTC	CASRDYNEQFF
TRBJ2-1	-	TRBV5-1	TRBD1	TGCGCCAGCAGCCCTGACAGGGAAGGAGGTAGGCAGTTCTTC	CASSPDREGGRQFF
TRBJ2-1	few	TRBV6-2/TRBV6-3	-	TGTGCCAGCAGCCGACTAGGCTATGAGCAGTTCTTC	CASSRLGYEQFF
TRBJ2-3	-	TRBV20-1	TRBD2	TGCAGTGCTATCCGGGGAGGGACTAGCGGGAGAACAGATACGCAGTATTTT	CSAIRGGTSGRTDTQYF
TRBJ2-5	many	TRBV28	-	TGTGCCAGCAGTTTCGCACAAACCCGGGACATCGTGGGAACCCAGTACTTC	CASSFAQTRDIVGTQYF
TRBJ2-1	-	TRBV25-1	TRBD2	TGTGCCAGCAGCCCTCTAGCGGGAGGGCAGGTTGAGCAGTTCTTC	CASSPLAGGQVEQFF
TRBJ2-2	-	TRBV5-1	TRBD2	TGCGCCAGCAGCCTCTCCGGGACTAGCCTCCGGGAGCTGTTTTTT	CASSLSGTSLRELFF
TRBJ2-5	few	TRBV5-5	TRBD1	TGTGCCAGCAGCCCATTTACAGGGGAAGAGACCCAGTACTTC	CASSPFTGEETQYF
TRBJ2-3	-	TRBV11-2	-	TGTGCCAGCAGCTTAGCTAGGCGTACGCAGTATTTT	CASSLARRTQYF
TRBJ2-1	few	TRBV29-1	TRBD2	TGCAGCGTTAGGGACAGACCGGGACTAGCGGGGGGGCTGGAACAGTTCTTC	CSVRDRPGLAGGLEQFF
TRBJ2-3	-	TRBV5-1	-	TGCGCCAGCAGCTTCAATAGCACAGATACGCAGTATTTT	CASSFNSTDTQYF
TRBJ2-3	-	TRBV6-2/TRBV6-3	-	TGTGCCAGCAACCTCCTTTCAGGGGATGATACGCAGTATTTT	CASNLLSGDDTQYF
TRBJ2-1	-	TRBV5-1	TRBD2	TGCGCCAGCAGCTCGGGACTAGCGGACAATGAGCAGTTCTTC	CASSSGLADNEQFF
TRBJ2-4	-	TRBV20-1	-	TGCAGTGCTAGGCCGGAGGGACCCAACATTCAGTACTTC	CSARPEGPNIQYF
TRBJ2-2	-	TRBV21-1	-	TGTGCCAGCAGCAAAACGCTGGTCAGAACTAACACCGGGGAGCTGTTTTTT	CASSKTLVRTNTGELFF
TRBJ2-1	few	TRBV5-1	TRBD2	TGCGCCAGCAGCTTGTTAAGGGGACTAGCAAAGGAAGGGAATGAGCAGTTCTTC	CASSLLRGLAKEGNEQFF
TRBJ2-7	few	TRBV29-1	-	TGCAGCGTTCCGGCAGGGACCTACGAGCAGTACTTC	CSVPAGTYEQYF
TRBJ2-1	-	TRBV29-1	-	TGCAGCGTTGAAGGGGCCCCGGGACTTTACAATGAGCAGTTCTTC	CSVEGAPGLYNEQFF
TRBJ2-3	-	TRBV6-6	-	TGTGCCAGCAGTTACGGAGGGGGGGCCCACACAGATACGCAGTATTTT	CASSYGGGAHTDTQYF
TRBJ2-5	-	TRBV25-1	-	TGTGCCAGCAGCCCCCAGTGGGTAGGGGCAGAGACCCAGTACTTC	CASSPQWVGAETQYF
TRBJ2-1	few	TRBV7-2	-	TGTGCCAGCAGCTTAGGACAGCCCTCCTACAATGAGCAGTTCTTC	CASSLGQPSYNEQFF
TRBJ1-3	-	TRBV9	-	TGTGCCAGCAGCGTACAGAGCTCTGGAAACACCATATATTTT	CASSVQSSGNTIYF
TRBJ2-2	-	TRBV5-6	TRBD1	TGTGCCAGCAGCAAGCCGGGACAGGGTCTTTTTACCGGGGAGCTGTTTTTT	CASSKPGQGLFTGELFF
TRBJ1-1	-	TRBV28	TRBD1	TGTGCCAGCATCGTGGCCGGGACAGCAGCTTTCTTT	CASIVAGTAAFF
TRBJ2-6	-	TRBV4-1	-	TGCGCCAGCAGCCAAGCCGACGTTCCTTCTGGGGCCAACGTCCTGACTTTC	CASSQADVPSGANVLTF